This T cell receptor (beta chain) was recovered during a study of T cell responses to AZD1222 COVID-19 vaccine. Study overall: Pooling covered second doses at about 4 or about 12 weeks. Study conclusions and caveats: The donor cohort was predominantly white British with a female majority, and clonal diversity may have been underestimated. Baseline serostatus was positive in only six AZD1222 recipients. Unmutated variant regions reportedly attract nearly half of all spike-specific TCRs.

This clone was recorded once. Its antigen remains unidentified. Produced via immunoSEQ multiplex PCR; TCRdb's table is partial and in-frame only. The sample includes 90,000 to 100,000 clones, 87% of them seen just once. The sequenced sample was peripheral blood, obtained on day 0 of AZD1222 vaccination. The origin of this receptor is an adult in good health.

CDR3 region: CASSYGTGAAFF. The CDR3 DNA is TGTGCCAGCAGTTACGGGACAGGGGCGGCTTTCTTT. The chain combines TRBV6-5 with TRBJ1-1; the match to TRBD1 covers 10 bases. CDR1 and CDR2 (germline): MNHEY, SVGAGI. With V trimmed by 2 bases and J by 11 bases, 2 bases remained unmatched. CDR3 length equals 12 residues.